The next 2 T cell receptor beta chains were all read from a single sample in a study of early T cells in non-severe SARS-CoV-2 infection. TCRdb re-derived calls from the 5' RACE reads in MiXCR, one entry per CDR3 protein. The data show around 99,000 distinct CDR3 sequences, roughly 15% seen once. The source was whole blood, collected at baseline. Receptors were obtained from an adult who was a healthcare worker with PCR-confirmed SARS-CoV-2 infection or an uninfected control (not recorded which).

This clonotype was observed a few times. The rearrangement uses TRBV7-2 and TRBJ2-3, with 7 bases fitting TRBD1. The CDR3 covers 14 residues. Germline values: CDR1 SGHTA, CDR2 FQGNSA. V lost 6 bases and J lost 5; bases outside the gene matches: 8. The CDR3 nucleotides read TGTGCCAGCAGGAAGGGACAGTTTCGAGATACGCAGTATTTT. It specifies CASRKGQFRDTQYF.

V is TRBV5-1 and J is TRBJ2-7, with 14 bases matching TRBD2. The V segment lost 2 bases and the J segment 8 bases; nucleotides outside the gene matches: 6. Germline assignment: CDR1 SGHRS and CDR2 YFSETQ. The CDR3 contains 15 residues. The CDR3 DNA reads as TGCGCCAGCAGCTTCTTTGGACTAGCGGGAGGTCAGCAGTACTTC. Its translation: CASSFFGLAGGQQYF.